Listed below are T cell receptor beta chains from one sample, sequenced in a study of blood T cell repertoires in COVID-19. TCRdb's copy holds only in-frame clones and misses some; the assay was immunoSEQ multiplex PCR. The sample includes more than 100,000 clones, around 86% of them seen just once. Sequencing used peripheral blood. The receptors stem from a man aged 80 or over with acute or convalescent COVID-19. Each CDR3 is given with its conserved first and last residue. Fields, in order: CDR3 protein, CDR3 DNA, V gene, clone size, J gene, D gene. The D gene is left open where the match is weak. Size is omitted from some rows. Given values are once, few, many or a class for expanded clones.

CASSIGTVSYNSPLHF	TGTGCCAGCAGCATCGGGACAGTCTCCTATAATTCACCCCTCCACTTT	TRBV5-6	-	TRBJ1-6	TRBD1
CASSLTTSNEQFF	TGTGCCAGCAGCTTAACTACGAGCAATGAGCAGTTCTTC	TRBV7-3	-	TRBJ2-1	-
CASRFRTGPNTEAFF	TGTGCCAGCAGATTCCGGACAGGCCCAAACACTGAAGCTTTCTTT	TRBV6-5	-	TRBJ1-1	TRBD1
CASSLRGQFSETQYF	TGCGCCAGCAGCTTGAGGGGACAGTTCTCGGAGACCCAGTACTTC	TRBV5-1	-	TRBJ2-5	TRBD1
CASSFDRIYGYTF	TGTGCCAGCAGCTTTGACAGAATCTATGGCTACACCTTC	TRBV5-5	-	TRBJ1-2	-
CASSNRRRARSGANVLTF	TGTGCCAGCAGCAACCGGAGGAGGGCGCGTTCTGGGGCCAACGTCCTGACTTTC	TRBV21-1	-	TRBJ2-6	-
CASSPNRESGYTF	TGTGCCAGCAGCCCTAACAGGGAGAGCGGCTACACCTTC	TRBV13	-	TRBJ1-2	-
CASSIRLESRAYEQYF	TGTGCCAGTAGTATTCGGTTGGAGAGCAGGGCCTACGAGCAGTACTTC	TRBV19	-	TRBJ2-7	-
CASSPGTNEKLFF	TGTGCCAGCTCACCCGGGACAAATGAAAAACTGTTTTTT	TRBV18	-	TRBJ1-4	-
CASSGTGQGTGELFF	TGTGCCAGCAGCGGGACGGGACAGGGGACCGGGGAGCTGTTTTTT	TRBV3-1/TRBV3-2	-	TRBJ2-2	TRBD1
CASRRAPGQGYGYTF	TGTGCCAGTAGGCGAGCACCGGGACAGGGCTATGGCTACACCTTC	TRBV19	once	TRBJ1-2	TRBD1
CASSLRAGYEQYF	TGTGCCAGCAGTTTACGGGCGGGCTACGAGCAGTACTTC	TRBV27	-	TRBJ2-7	-
CASSPTSGGSTDTQYF	TGTGCCAGCAGCCCAACTAGCGGGGGGAGCACAGATACGCAGTATTTT	TRBV11-3	-	TRBJ2-3	TRBD2
CASRRGFMNTEAFF	TGTGCCAGCAGGAGGGGGTTTATGAACACTGAAGCTTTCTTT	TRBV6-5	-	TRBJ1-1	-
CASSLVGGVRDGYTF	TGTGCCAGCAGCCTCGTTGGGGGGGTACGAGATGGCTACACCTTC	TRBV7-9	-	TRBJ1-2	-
CASSNTGSEQYF	TGTGCCAGCTCAAATACAGGGTCCGAGCAGTACTTC	TRBV18	-	TRBJ2-7	-
CAISEAGQVYGYTF	TGTGCCATCAGTGAGGCGGGACAGGTCTATGGCTACACCTTC	TRBV10-3	-	TRBJ1-2	TRBD1
CATGLAGSYEQYF	TGTGCCACGGGACTAGCGGGCTCCTACGAGCAGTACTTC	TRBV24-1	-	TRBJ2-7	TRBD2
CASSFTGGELPYNEQFF	TGCGCCAGCAGCTTTACGGGGGGCGAGTTACCCTACAATGAGCAGTTCTTC	TRBV4-1	few	TRBJ2-1	-
CASSSGQGAGGELFF	TGCGCCAGCAGCTCGGGACAGGGGGCCGGCGGGGAGCTGTTTTTT	TRBV5-1	-	TRBJ2-2	TRBD1
CASSTLAGLGVNEQFF	TGTGCCAGTAGTACGTTAGCGGGTTTGGGGGTAAATGAGCAGTTCTTC	TRBV19	-	TRBJ2-1	TRBD2
CASSFQQTDGYTF	TGTGCCAGCAGCTTTCAACAGACAGATGGCTACACCTTC	TRBV7-9	once	TRBJ1-2	-
CASSGLTGGNTEAFF	TGTGCCAGCAGCGGATTGACAGGGGGCAACACTGAAGCTTTCTTT	TRBV6-5	once	TRBJ1-1	TRBD1
CSVGNLTQGPGELFF	TGCAGCGTTGGGAACCTTACACAGGGGCCCGGGGAGCTGTTTTTT	TRBV29-1	-	TRBJ2-2	TRBD1
CASSLALAGEQFF	TGCGCCAGCAGCTTGGCTTTAGCGGGTGAGCAGTTCTTC	TRBV5-1	once	TRBJ2-1	TRBD2
CASRLAGGKSETQYF	TGCGCCAGCAGACTAGCGGGAGGGAAATCGGAGACCCAGTACTTC	TRBV4-1	-	TRBJ2-5	TRBD2
CASSQDRVLTRNYGYTF	TGCGCCAGCAGCCAAGATCGGGTCCTCACCCGAAACTATGGCTACACCTTC	TRBV4-1	-	TRBJ1-2	-
CATGTGMENTEAFF	TGCGCCACCGGGACAGGGATGGAGAACACTGAAGCTTTCTTT	TRBV5-1	-	TRBJ1-1	TRBD1
CASSGTGAFSYNSPLHF	TGTGCCAGCAGTGGCACAGGGGCATTTTCCTATAATTCACCCCTCCACTTT	TRBV27	-	TRBJ1-6	TRBD1
CASSNAGLGSGQPQHF	TGTGCCAGCAGCAATGCGGGACTCGGGTCCGGTCAGCCCCAGCATTTT	TRBV5-5	-	TRBJ1-5	-
CASSLALTLEYGYTF	TGTGCCAGCAGCTTAGCACTGACTCTTGAGTATGGCTACACCTTC	TRBV7-2	-	TRBJ1-2	-
CASSPVVADGLHNYGYTF	TGCGCCAGCAGCCCGGTCGTAGCGGACGGACTCCATAACTATGGCTACACCTTC	TRBV5-1	once	TRBJ1-2	-
CASTHSAGASEQYF	TGTGCCAGCACTCACTCGGCAGGGGCGAGCGAGCAGTACTTC	TRBV6-2/TRBV6-3	-	TRBJ2-7	-
CASSEMGAWAQHF	TGTGCCAGCAGTGAAATGGGGGCCTGGGCCCAGCATTTT	TRBV2	-	TRBJ1-5	-
CASTLPGGHEQYF	TGTGCCAGCACCCTCCCGGGGGGCCACGAGCAGTACTTC	TRBV5-6	once	TRBJ2-7	-
CASSYPGTGAHEQYF	TGTGCCAGCAGTTACCCTGGGACAGGGGCCCACGAGCAGTACTTC	TRBV6-5	-	TRBJ2-7	TRBD1
CASSSGGRDTQYF	TGTGCCAGCTCGAGCGGGGGCCGAGATACGCAGTATTTT	TRBV7-3	-	TRBJ2-3	TRBD2
CASSYLSGTIPYGYTF	TGTGCCAGCAGTTACCTTTCAGGGACAATCCCTTATGGCTACACCTTC	TRBV6-5	-	TRBJ1-2	-
CASSFRVTQHF	TGTGCCAGCAGTTTTCGGGTGACCCAGCATTTT	TRBV12-3/TRBV12-4	-	TRBJ1-5	-
CASSDPLTPAVTQETQYF	TGCGCCAGCAGTGACCCCCTAACCCCGGCGGTAACCCAAGAGACCCAGTACTTC	TRBV10-1	-	TRBJ2-5	-
CASSLVTGVLGNTIYF	TGTGCCAGCAGCTTAGTCACCGGGGTTCTTGGAAACACCATATATTTT	TRBV7-2	-	TRBJ1-3	-
CSALRGQGSGEQFF	TGCAGCGCCCTGCGGGGACAGGGGTCGGGTGAGCAGTTCTTC	TRBV29-1	-	TRBJ2-1	TRBD1
CASSFRGGPLAPSYGYTF	TGTGCCAGCAGTTTCCGGGGAGGGCCCCTTGCCCCTTCCTATGGCTACACCTTC	TRBV27	-	TRBJ1-2	-
CASSLDRGEQYF	TGTGCCAGCAGCTTAGACAGGGGCGAGCAGTACTTC	TRBV7-8	-	TRBJ2-7	TRBD1
CASRPGISTDTQYF	TGTGCCAGCAGACCAGGGATTAGCACAGATACGCAGTATTTT	TRBV11-2	-	TRBJ2-3	-